The sequence of this T cell receptor beta chain was determined in a study of cytomegalovirus exposure and HLA in healthy donors. Study results and caveats: Across donors, presence/absence analyses took sequencing depth to be roughly uniform. Likely technical artifact: a cluster of highly shared sequence variants.

PCR employed 60 Vbeta and 13 Jbeta primers. Repertoires were generated with immunoSEQ multiplex PCR, while TCRdb's copy carries only in-frame clones and drops some. The sample records some 180,000 clones, around 80% being singletons. Worth noting for this clone: Its antigen is not identified.

The germline CDR1 and CDR2 sequences are SEHNR and FQNEAQ (reference sequence). There are 12 residues in the CDR3. V trimming: 5 bases; J trimming: 10 bases; junction bases outside the gene matches: 7. Sequencing was carried out using PBMCs. The V gene is TRBV7-9, the J gene TRBJ1-1; 7 bases match TRBD1. The TCR was taken from a girl under 18 in good health and CMV-seropositive. This chain's CDR3 is CASSLDRVGAFF. For the CDR3, the DNA is TGTGCCAGCAGCCTCGACAGGGTGGGAGCTTTCTTT.